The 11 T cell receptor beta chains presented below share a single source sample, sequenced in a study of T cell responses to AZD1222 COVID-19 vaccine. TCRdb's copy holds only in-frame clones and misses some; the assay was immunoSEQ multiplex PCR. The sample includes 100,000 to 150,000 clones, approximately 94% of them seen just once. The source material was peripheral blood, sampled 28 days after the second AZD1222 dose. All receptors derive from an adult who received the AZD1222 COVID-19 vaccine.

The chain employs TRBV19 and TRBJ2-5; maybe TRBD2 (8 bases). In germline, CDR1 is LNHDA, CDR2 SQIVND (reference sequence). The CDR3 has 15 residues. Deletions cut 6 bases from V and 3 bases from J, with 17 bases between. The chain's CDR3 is CASSSGGDSKETQYF. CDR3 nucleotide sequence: TGTGCCAGTAGCTCCGGGGGGGACAGTAAAGAGACCCAGTACTTC.

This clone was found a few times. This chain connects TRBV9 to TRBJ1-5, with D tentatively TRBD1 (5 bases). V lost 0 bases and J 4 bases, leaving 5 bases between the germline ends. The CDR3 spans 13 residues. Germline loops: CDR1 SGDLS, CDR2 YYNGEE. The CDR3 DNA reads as TGTGCCAGCAGCGTAGGACAGAATCAGCCCCAGCATTTT. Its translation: CASSVGQNQPQHF.

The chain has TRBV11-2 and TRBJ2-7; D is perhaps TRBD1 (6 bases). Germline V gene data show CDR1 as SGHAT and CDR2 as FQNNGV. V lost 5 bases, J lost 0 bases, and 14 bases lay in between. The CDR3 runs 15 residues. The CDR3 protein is CASSRGLAASYEQYF. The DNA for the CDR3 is TGTGCCAGCAGCAGGGGGTTGGCAGCCTCCTACGAGCAGTACTTC.

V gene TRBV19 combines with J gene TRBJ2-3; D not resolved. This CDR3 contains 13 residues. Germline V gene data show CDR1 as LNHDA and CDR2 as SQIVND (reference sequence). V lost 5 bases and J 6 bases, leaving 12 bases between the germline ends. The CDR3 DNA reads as TGTGCCAGTAGTCTACGGCGGCGGGATACGCAGTATTTT. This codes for CASSLRRRDTQYF.

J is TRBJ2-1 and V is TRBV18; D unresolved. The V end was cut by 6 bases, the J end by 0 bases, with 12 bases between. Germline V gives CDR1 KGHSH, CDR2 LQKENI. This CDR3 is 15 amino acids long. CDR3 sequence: CASSPGLTSYNEQFF. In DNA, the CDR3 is TGTGCCAGCTCGCCCGGGTTAACCTCCTACAATGAGCAGTTCTTC.

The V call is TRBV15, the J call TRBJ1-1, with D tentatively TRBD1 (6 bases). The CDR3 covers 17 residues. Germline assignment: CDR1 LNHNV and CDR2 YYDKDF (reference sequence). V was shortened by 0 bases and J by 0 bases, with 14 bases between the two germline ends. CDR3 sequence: CATSRDQGGYLNTEAFF. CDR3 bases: TGTGCCACCAGCAGAGATCAAGGGGGTTACCTGAACACTGAAGCTTTCTTT.

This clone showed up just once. CDR3 residues: CASSQVLQGGYTF. The CDR3, as DNA: TGTGCCAGCAGCCAAGTGCTACAGGGGGGCTACACCTTC. V gene TRBV14 combines with J gene TRBJ1-2; 7 bases fit TRBD1. The CDR3 extends over 13 amino acids. V dropped 1 base and J dropped 8; count of bases not matched to a gene: 4. Germline CDR1 is SGHDN and CDR2 is FVKESK.

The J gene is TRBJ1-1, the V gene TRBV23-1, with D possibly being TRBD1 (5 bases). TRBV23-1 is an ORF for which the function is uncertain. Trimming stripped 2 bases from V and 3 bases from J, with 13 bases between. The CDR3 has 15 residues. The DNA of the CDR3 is TGCGCCAGCAGTCAAGCGACAGATCCATACACTGAAGCTTTCTTT. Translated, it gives CASSQATDPYTEAFF.

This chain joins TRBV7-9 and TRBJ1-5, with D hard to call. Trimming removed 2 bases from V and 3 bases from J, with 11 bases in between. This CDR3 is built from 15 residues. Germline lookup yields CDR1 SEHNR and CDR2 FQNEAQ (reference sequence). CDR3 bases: TGTGCCAGCAGCTTAAGGAACATTTCCAATCAGCCCCAGCATTTT. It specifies CASSLRNISNQPQHF.

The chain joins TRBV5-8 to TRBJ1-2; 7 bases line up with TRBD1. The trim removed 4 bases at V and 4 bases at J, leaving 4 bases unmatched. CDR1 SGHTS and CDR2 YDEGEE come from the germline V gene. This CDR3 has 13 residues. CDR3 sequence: CASSPDRTYGYTF. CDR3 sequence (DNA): TGTGCCAGCAGCCCGGACAGGACCTATGGCTACACCTTC.

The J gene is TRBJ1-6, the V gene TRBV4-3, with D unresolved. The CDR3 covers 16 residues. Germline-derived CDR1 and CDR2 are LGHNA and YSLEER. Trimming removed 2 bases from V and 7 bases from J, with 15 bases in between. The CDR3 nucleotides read TGCGCCAGCAGCCAACGGAGGCCGCCGGGAAATTCACCCCTCCACTTT. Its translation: CASSQRRPPGNSPLHF.